This T cell receptor (beta chain) was documented in a study of OX40 agonist ivuxolimab in advanced cancers. The data were produced by immunoSEQ multiplex PCR, yet TCRdb's version contains in-frame clones alone and is incomplete. The sample records about 98,000 clones, just under 95% being singletons. The length of the CDR3 is 14 residues. Germline CDR1 reads SGHNT; CDR2 reads YYREEE (reference sequence). V lost 0 bases and J lost 0, with 6 bases in between. The source is an adult with an advanced solid tumor such as melanoma, head and neck, liver or kidney cancer. The sequencing here drew on CD4+ or CD8+ T cells sorted from blood, taken in a trial of the OX40 agonist ivuxolimab. The V call is TRBV5-4, the J call TRBJ1-1, with no clear D. In DNA, the CDR3 is TGTGCCAGCAGCTTGGCCAGAATGAACACTGAAGCTTTCTTT. This gives the protein CASSLARMNTEAFF. Complete variable domain (other parts from reference TRBV5-4 and TRBJ1-1): ETGVTQSPTHLIKTRGQQVTLRCSSQSGHNTVSWYQQALGQGPQFIFQYYREEENGRGNFPPRFSGLQFPNYSSELNVNALELDDSALYLCASSLARMNTEAFFGQGTRLTVV.